The present T cell receptor (beta chain) was sequenced within a study of cytomegalovirus exposure and HLA in healthy donors. This clone was detected once. Its antigen is not known. V was pared by 4 bases and J by 6 bases, with 7 bases of the junction left unmatched. Germline CDR1 reads SGHTA; CDR2 reads FQGTGA. This CDR3 has 14 amino acids. Whole-study results and caveats: Per published reports, the classifier diagnosed cytomegalovirus status with high specificity and sensitivity.

Researchers ran the PCR with 60 Vbeta and 13 Jbeta primers. Some clones are missing from TCRdb's copy, which holds only in-frame ones; the method was immunoSEQ multiplex PCR. The table has around 190,000 clones, around 82% seen once. Sequencing was done on a sample of PBMCs. The chain combines TRBV7-3 with TRBJ1-1, with 8 bases identical to TRBD1. The receptor was derived from a young man in good health and CMV-seronegative. The CDR3 region is CASSSSGGEAEAFF. The CDR3 DNA reads TGTGCCAGCAGCTCATCAGGGGGCGAAGCTGAAGCTTTCTTT.